Shown below are 26 T cell receptor beta chains from a single sample sequenced in a study of neurological immune-mediated disorders (dated by TCRdb to the late 2010s). The method was 5' RACE. The sample was run on an Illumina HiSeq 2500. The public reads were reprocessed in TCRdb via fastp at Q25 and MiXCR, keeping in-frame beta chains. Each CDR3 protein appears once, grouped with its most common genes and DNA. The sample table lists 65,000 to 90,000 distinct CDR3 sequences, 3.2% of them with a count of one. The ten largest clones take up roughly 5.2% of the sample. Sequencing was performed on PBMCs. Every receptor here comes from a woman aged 45 to 65 with multiple sclerosis.

This clonotype was seen ten or more times. This chain links TRBV6-1 with TRBJ1-2; 7 positions agree with TRBD1. J was trimmed by 5 bases and V by 6 bases; bases with no gene match: 9. The germline V gene encodes CDR1 MNHNS and CDR2 SASEGT. CDR3 length equals 14 residues. CDR3 sequence (DNA): TGTGCCAGCAGAGGGGTTGCAGGGGGGTATGGCTACACCTTC. Residues: CASRGVAGGYGYTF.

This clonotype was counted ten times or more. V and J are TRBV18 and TRBJ2-7, with a weak D call TRBD1 (5 bases). The CDR3 is 15 amino acids. V was trimmed by 6 bases and J by 2 bases, leaving 17 bases between them. Looked up from germline, CDR1 is KGHSH and CDR2 is LQKENI. CDR3 protein: CASSRTPKRAYEQYF. The CDR3 DNA reads TGTGCCAGCTCTCGGACACCCAAACGCGCCTACGAGCAGTACTTC.

This clonotype was recorded at least ten times. The V call is TRBV5-1, the J call TRBJ2-6; 8 bases line up with TRBD1. The V gene's germline CDR1 is SGHRS and CDR2 YFSETQ. This CDR3 comprises 17 residues. The trim removed 4 bases at V and 0 bases at J, leaving 6 bases unmatched. Written as DNA, the CDR3 is TGCGCCAGCAGCGCTGGACAGGGTCCCTCTGGGGCCAACGTCCTGACTTTC. It yields the protein CASSAGQGPSGANVLTF.

This clonotype was seen at least ten times. This sequence joins TRBV4-3 and TRBJ2-1; the D gene could be TRBD1 or TRBD2 (5 bases each). The CDR3 is 16 amino acids. The germline V gene has CDR1 LGHNA and CDR2 YSLEER. V dropped 2 bases and J dropped 6 bases, with 17 bases sitting between them. DNA of the CDR3: TGCGCCAGCAGCCAACTCGCCGGGACCGGGGCCAATGAGCAGTTCTTC. Protein sequence: CASSQLAGTGANEQFF.

Ten or more counts support this clonotype. V gene TRBV5-1 combines with J gene TRBJ1-2; no definite D call. V lost 4 bases and J 0 bases, leaving 10 bases between the germline ends. The germline CDR1 and CDR2 sequences are SGHRS and YFSETQ. CDR3 length: 14 amino acids. The CDR3 sequence: CASSQDGANYGYTF. Here the CDR3 DNA reads TGCGCCAGCAGCCAAGACGGAGCTAACTATGGCTACACCTTC.

This clonotype was picked up many times. V is TRBV20-1 and J is TRBJ2-1; TRBD2 aligns across 11 bases. This CDR3 region has 14 residues. J gave up 8 bases and V 1 base, and 4 bases lay outside the gene matches. Germline assignment: CDR1 DFQATT and CDR2 SNEGSKA (reference sequence). This chain's CDR3 is CSARAPLAGDEQFF. The CDR3 DNA is TGCAGTGCTAGAGCTCCACTAGCGGGAGATGAGCAGTTCTTC.

This clonotype has a count of ten or more. The chain joins TRBV5-1 to TRBJ1-2, with 7 nucleotides matching TRBD1. Trimming at V came to 5 bases and at J to 5 bases, leaving 9 bases not matched to a gene. The length of the CDR3 is 14 residues. Per germline, CDR1 SGHRS and CDR2 YFSETQ. In DNA, the CDR3 is TGCGCCAGCAGTCAGGGGGACGGTACTTATGGCTACACCTTC. Protein product: CASSQGDGTYGYTF.

This clonotype occurred many times. The chain employs TRBV20-1 and TRBJ2-1, with 10 bases aligning to TRBD2. This CDR3 has 15 amino acids. The trim removed 3 bases at V and 4 bases at J, leaving 6 bases unmatched. Germline values: CDR1 DFQATT, CDR2 SNEGSKA (reference sequence). The CDR3 reads CSASRLAGPYNEQFF. The CDR3, as DNA: TGCAGTGCTAGCCGACTAGCGGGCCCATACAATGAGCAGTTCTTC.

There are many counts of this clonotype. The chain recombines TRBV15 with TRBJ2-2; 10 nucleotides align to TRBD1. This CDR3 spans 16 amino acids. The junction had 6 bases not matched to a gene; V was cut back by 2 bases and J by 6 bases. Per the germline V gene, CDR1 is LNHNV and CDR2 is YYDKDF (reference sequence). The CDR3 DNA follows: TGTGCCACCAGCAGACCGAGACAGGGGGCAGCCGGGGAGCTGTTTTTT. This gives the protein CATSRPRQGAAGELFF.

This clonotype was observed at least ten times. The chain is built from TRBV7-6 and TRBJ2-5, with 7 bases aligning to TRBD1. V gave up 3 bases and J gave up 1 base; unmatched junction bases: 5. Germline CDR1 is SGHVS and CDR2 is FNYEAQ. There are 15 residues in the CDR3. The CDR3 here is CASSLATGFQETQYF. DNA of the CDR3: TGTGCCAGCAGCTTGGCGACAGGGTTCCAAGAGACCCAGTACTTC.

This clonotype appeared many times. This chain uses TRBV20-1 with TRBJ2-5; weak D call: TRBD2 (6 bases). V dropped 0 bases and J dropped 5 bases, with 7 bases sitting between them. Germline V CDR1 and CDR2: DFQATT, SNEGSKA (reference sequence). The CDR3 extends over 12 amino acids. This CDR3 reads CSAREGRETQYF. The CDR3 region has the DNA TGCAGTGCTAGAGAGGGGAGGGAGACCCAGTACTTC.

This clonotype showed up many times. V gene TRBV15 combines with J gene TRBJ2-7, with 8 bases identical to TRBD1. Looked up from germline, CDR1 is LNHNV and CDR2 is YYDKDF (reference sequence). Germline trimming cut 1 base from V and 3 bases from J; bases unmatched to any gene: 8. This CDR3 spans 16 amino acids. CDR3 nucleotides: TGTGCCACCAGCAGAGTGTCCGGGACAGGAGTCTACGAGCAGTACGTC. As protein: CATSRVSGTGVYEQYV.

This clonotype was recorded many times. This chain joins TRBV6-2 or TRBV6-3 and TRBJ2-1; 10 bases are a match to TRBD1. Germline CDR1 and CDR2: MNHEY and SVGEGT. CDR3 length: 14 amino acids. Losses at the gene ends were 6 bases for V and 7 bases for J; bases not matched to a gene: 6. The CDR3 loop is CASSWTGGDNEQFF. The CDR3 bases are TGTGCCAGCAGCTGGACAGGGGGGGATAATGAGCAGTTCTTC.

In this sample, this clonotype turned up many times. V usage is TRBV6-1 and J usage is TRBJ1-1; tentatively, D is TRBD1 (6 bases). CDR1 is MNHNS, CDR2 SASEGT, per germline. CDR3 length: 13 residues. V was cut by 6 bases and J by 9 bases, with 17 bases left in between. In nucleotides, the CDR3 is TGTGCCAGCAGGGCCGGCCCAGGGGACAAAGCTTTCTTT. Translated: CASRAGPGDKAFF.

This clonotype was seen repeatedly, ten times or more. V gene TRBV28 combines with J gene TRBJ2-1; TRBD2 matches 9 bases. The trim removed 3 bases at V and 3 bases at J, leaving 3 bases unmatched. Germline CDR1 reads MDHEN; CDR2 reads SYDVKM. This CDR3 has 15 amino acids. In DNA form, the CDR3 reads TGTGCCAGCAGTTTCTCTAGCGGGGTCTACAATGAGCAGTTCTTC. Translating gives CASSFSSGVYNEQFF. Full variable domain (outside the CDR3, taken from reference TRBV28 and TRBJ2-1): DVKVTQSSRYLVKRTGEKVFLECVQDMDHENMFWYRQDPGLGLRLIYFSYDVKMKEKGDIPEGYSVSREKKERFSLILESASTNQTSMYLCASSFSSGVYNEQFFGPGTRLTVL.

At least ten counts were recorded for this clonotype. The chain links TRBV20-1 to TRBJ2-4; TRBD2 matches at 7 bases. CDR1 is DFQATT, CDR2 SNEGSKA, per germline (reference sequence). J was trimmed by 0 bases and V by 5 bases; bases with no gene match: 16. CDR3 length: 18 residues. The DNA of the CDR3 is TGCAGTGCTCTCGGGGCTAGCGGACGTTCACTAGCCAAAAACATTCAGTACTTC. Encoded protein: CSALGASGRSLAKNIQYF.

The table lists this clonotype with many counts. The junction differs from germline at one of its ends, possibly a read error. J is TRBJ2-7 and V is TRBV6-2 or TRBV6-3, with D maybe TRBD1 (5 bases). CDR3 length: 15 amino acids. Germline CDR1 is MNHEY and CDR2 is SVGEGT. CDR3 amino acids: CASRSLPRQTRDWNF. CDR3 bases: TGTGCCAGCAGAAGCCTACCAAGACAGACGCGAGACTGGAACTTC.

The sample holds many counts of this clonotype. This chain links TRBV10-3 with TRBJ1-6, with 10 bases that match TRBD1. The CDR3 covers 16 residues. With 6 bases clipped from V and 5 bases from J, the junction kept 7 bases outside the gene matches. Looked up from germline, CDR1 is ENHRY and CDR2 is SYGVKD. The CDR3 DNA reads as TGTGCCATCAGGCGGGACAGGGGTGTTGATAATTCACCCCTCCACTTT. It specifies CAIRRDRGVDNSPLHF.

This clonotype was counted ten times or more. The V and J genes are TRBV3-1 and TRBJ2-1; 9 positions match TRBD1. Germline CDR1 is LGHDT and CDR2 is YNNKEL (reference sequence). CDR3 length: 13 residues. V shed 6 bases, J shed 8 bases, and the junction held 5 bases outside the gene matches. This chain's CDR3 is CASRTQGAHEQFF. As DNA, the CDR3 is TGTGCCAGCAGAACACAGGGGGCCCATGAGCAGTTCTTC.

A note on this clonotype: At one boundary the junction diverges from the germline segment, which might be a read error. In DNA form, the CDR3 reads TGTGCTAGCAGCTTGTACTATAACAATGAGCAGTTCTTC. Translated: CASSLYYNNEQFF. The rearrangement joins TRBV7-7 to TRBJ2-1; unclear D gene. This CDR3 is built from 13 residues. Looked up from germline, CDR1 is SSHAT and CDR2 is FNYEAQ (reference sequence).

On this clonotype: At one end, the junction sequence differs from germline, possibly due to a read error. The chain is built from TRBV4-3 and TRBJ1-5; D is unclear. Germline CDR1 LGHNA, CDR2 YSLEER. This CDR3 is 14 amino acids long. The CDR3 DNA follows: TGCGCCAGCAGCCAAGGCTACCATGGTAAGACCCAGAATTTT. Translated, it gives CASSQGYHGKTQNF.

This clonotype was counted at least ten times. The chain joins TRBV20-1 to TRBJ1-6; tentatively, D is TRBD1 (6 bases). V was shortened by 0 bases and J by 0 bases, with 12 bases between the two germline ends. CDR3 length equals 17 residues. The germline V gene encodes CDR1 DFQATT and CDR2 SNEGSKA (reference sequence). CDR3 in DNA: TGCAGTGCTAGAGATCGTGGACAGAGCTCCTATAATTCACCCCTCCACTTT. It encodes CSARDRGQSSYNSPLHF.

This clonotype was counted many times. The J gene is TRBJ2-7, the V gene TRBV18; D perhaps matches TRBD1 (5 bases). The germline CDR1 and CDR2 sequences are KGHSH and LQKENI. Trimming left V 4 bases short and J 0 bases short, with 7 bases between. The CDR3 runs to 13 residues. CDR3 nucleotides: TGTGCCAGCTCACGAGACAGCTCCTACGAGCAGTACTTC. Amino acids: CASSRDSSYEQYF.

This clonotype was picked up many times. The chain has TRBV7-2 and TRBJ1-6; D is unclear. Looked up from germline, CDR1 is SGHTA and CDR2 is FQGNSA. There are 15 residues in the CDR3. Trimming pared 1 base from V and 10 bases from J, leaving 14 bases between. CDR3 residues: CASSLVGRQESPLHF. The CDR3, as DNA: TGTGCCAGCAGCTTAGTGGGCCGTCAGGAGTCACCCCTCCACTTT.

At least ten counts were recorded for this clonotype. The rearrangement joins TRBV5-1 to TRBJ2-5; tentatively, D is TRBD1 (6 bases). The length of the CDR3 is 15 residues. CDR1 is SGHRS, CDR2 YFSETQ, per germline. The V and J ends lost 2 bases and 5 bases respectively, with 16 bases between them. The CDR3 coding sequence is TGCGCCAGCAGCTTTAACAGGGCTGGCGCGGAGACCCAGTACTTC. Translated, it gives CASSFNRAGAETQYF.

This clonotype was seen many times. The chain combines TRBV5-6 with TRBJ1-6, with D unresolved. The CDR3 is made up of 13 amino acids. Germline values: CDR1 SGHDT, CDR2 YYEEEE. The V and J ends lost 2 bases and 7 bases respectively, with 7 bases between them. The CDR3: CASSFTENSPLHF. In nucleotides, the CDR3 is TGTGCCAGCAGCTTCACAGAGAATTCACCCCTCCACTTT.